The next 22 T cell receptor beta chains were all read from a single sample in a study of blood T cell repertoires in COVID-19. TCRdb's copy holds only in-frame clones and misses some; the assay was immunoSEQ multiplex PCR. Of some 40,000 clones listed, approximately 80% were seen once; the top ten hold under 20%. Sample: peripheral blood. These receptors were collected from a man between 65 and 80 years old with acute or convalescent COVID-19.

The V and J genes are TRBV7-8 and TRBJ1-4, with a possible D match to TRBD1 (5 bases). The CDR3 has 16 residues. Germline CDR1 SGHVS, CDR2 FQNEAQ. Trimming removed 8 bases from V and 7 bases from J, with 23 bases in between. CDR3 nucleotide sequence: TGTGCCAGCGCTACCCTGGCCGGGACCGGGGGTGAAAAACTGTTTTTT. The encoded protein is CASATLAGTGGEKLFF.

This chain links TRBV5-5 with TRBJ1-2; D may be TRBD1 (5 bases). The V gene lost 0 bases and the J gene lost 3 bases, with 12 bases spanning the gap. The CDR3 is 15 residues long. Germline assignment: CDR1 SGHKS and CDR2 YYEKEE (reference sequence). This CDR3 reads CASSLAGGVDYGYTF. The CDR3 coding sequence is TGTGCCAGCAGCTTGGCCGGAGGGGTAGACTATGGCTACACCTTC. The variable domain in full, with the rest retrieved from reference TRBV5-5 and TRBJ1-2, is DAGVTQSPTHLIKTRGQQVTLRCSPISGHKSVSWYQQVLGQGPQFIFQYYEKEERGRGNFPDRFSARQFPNYSSELNVNALLLGDSALYLCASSLAGGVDYGYTFGSGTRLTVV.

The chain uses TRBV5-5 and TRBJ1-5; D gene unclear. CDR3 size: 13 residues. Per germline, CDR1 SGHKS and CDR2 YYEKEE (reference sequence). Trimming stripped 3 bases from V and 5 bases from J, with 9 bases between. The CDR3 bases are TGTGCCAGCAGCTCTATCGATTATCAGCCCCAGCATTTT. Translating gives CASSSIDYQPQHF.

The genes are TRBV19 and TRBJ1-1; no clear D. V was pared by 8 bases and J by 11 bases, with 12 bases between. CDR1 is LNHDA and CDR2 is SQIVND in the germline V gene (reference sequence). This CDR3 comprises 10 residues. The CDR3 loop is CASGRPEAFF. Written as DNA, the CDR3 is TGTGCCAGTGGCCGTCCGGAGGCTTTCTTT.

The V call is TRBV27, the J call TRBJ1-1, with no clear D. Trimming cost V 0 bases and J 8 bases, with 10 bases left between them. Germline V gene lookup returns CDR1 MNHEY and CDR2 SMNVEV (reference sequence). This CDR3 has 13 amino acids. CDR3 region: CASSLSRGREAFF. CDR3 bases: TGTGCCAGCAGTTTATCGAGAGGGAGGGAAGCTTTCTTT.

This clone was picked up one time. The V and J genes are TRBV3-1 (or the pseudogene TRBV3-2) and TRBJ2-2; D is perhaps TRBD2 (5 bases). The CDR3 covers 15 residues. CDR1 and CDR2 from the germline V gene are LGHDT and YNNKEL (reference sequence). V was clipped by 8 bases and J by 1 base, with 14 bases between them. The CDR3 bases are TGTGCCAGCCGTGGGGAGACTATGAACACCGGGGAGCTGTTTTTT. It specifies CASRGETMNTGELFF.

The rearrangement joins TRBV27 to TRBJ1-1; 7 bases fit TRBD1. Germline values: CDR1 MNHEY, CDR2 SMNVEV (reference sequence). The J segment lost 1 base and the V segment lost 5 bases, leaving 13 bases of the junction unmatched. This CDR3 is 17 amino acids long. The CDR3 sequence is CASSLRPPGTANTEAFF. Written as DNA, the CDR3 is TGTGCCAGCAGTCTCCGTCCTCCCGGGACAGCGAACACTGAAGCTTTCTTT.

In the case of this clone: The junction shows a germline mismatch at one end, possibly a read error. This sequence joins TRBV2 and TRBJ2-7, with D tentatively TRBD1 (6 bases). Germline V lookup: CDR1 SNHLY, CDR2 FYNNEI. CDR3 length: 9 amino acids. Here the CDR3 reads CASSPGHSF. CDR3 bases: TGTGCCAGCAGTCCGGGACACTCCTTC.

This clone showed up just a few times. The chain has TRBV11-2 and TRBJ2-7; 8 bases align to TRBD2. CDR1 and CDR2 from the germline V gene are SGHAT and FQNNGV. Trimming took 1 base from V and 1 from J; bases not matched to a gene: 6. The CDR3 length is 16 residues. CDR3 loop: CASSLVAGGLSYEQYF. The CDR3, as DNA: TGTGCCAGCAGCTTAGTGGCGGGGGGCCTGTCCTACGAGCAGTACTTC.

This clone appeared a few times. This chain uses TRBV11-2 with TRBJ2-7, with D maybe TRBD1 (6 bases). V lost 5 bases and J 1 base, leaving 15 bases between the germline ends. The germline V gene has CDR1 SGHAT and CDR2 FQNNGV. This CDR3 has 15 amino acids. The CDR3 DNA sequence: TGTGCCAGCAGCCCAATCAAGGGACAATCCTACGAGCAGTACTTC. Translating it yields CASSPIKGQSYEQYF.

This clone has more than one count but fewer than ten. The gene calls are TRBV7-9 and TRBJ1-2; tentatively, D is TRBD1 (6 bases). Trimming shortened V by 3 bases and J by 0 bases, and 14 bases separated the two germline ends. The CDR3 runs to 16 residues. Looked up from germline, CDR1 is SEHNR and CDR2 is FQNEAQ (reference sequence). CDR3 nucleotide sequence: TGTGCCAGCAGCTTGCCAGGGGAAAAGGCTAACTATGGCTACACCTTC. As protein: CASSLPGEKANYGYTF.

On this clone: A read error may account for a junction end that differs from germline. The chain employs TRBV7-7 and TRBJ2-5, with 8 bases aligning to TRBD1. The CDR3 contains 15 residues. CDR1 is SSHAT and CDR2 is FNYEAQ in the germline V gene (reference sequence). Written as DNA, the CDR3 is TGTGCTAGCAGCCCCAGGGGGCTGCTCCAAGAGACCCAGTACTTC. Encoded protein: CASSPRGLLQETQYF.

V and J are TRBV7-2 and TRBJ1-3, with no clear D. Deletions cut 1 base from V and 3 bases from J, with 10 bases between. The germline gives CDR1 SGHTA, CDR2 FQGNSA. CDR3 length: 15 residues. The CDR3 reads CASSLESGYGNTIYF. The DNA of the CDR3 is TGTGCCAGCAGCTTAGAGTCGGGGTATGGAAACACCATATATTTT.

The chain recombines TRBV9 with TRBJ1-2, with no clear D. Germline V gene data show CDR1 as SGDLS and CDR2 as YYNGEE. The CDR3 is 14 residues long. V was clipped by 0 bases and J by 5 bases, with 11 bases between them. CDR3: CASSVENSLYGYTF. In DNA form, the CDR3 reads TGTGCCAGCAGCGTAGAAAACAGCTTATATGGCTACACCTTC.

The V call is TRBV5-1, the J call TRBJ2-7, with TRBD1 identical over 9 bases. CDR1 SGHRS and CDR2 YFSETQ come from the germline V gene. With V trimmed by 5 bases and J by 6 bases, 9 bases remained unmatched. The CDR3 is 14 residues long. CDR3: CASRAGTGKGEQYF. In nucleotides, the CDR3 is TGCGCCAGCAGAGCCGGGACAGGGAAGGGCGAGCAGTACTTC.

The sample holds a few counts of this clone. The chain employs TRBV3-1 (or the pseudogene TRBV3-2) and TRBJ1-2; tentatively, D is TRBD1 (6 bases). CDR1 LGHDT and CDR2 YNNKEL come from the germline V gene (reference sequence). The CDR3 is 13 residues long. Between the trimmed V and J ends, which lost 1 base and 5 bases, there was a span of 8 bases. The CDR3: CASSQGGTYGYTF. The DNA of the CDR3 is TGTGCCAGCAGCCAAGGAGGGACATATGGCTACACCTTC.

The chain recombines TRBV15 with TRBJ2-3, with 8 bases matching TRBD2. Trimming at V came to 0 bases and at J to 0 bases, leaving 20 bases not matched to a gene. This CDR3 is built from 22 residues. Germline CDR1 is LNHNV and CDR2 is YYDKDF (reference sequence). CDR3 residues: CATSRETFQERGPLGSTDTQYF. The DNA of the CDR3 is TGTGCCACCAGCAGAGAAACGTTCCAGGAGCGGGGGCCCTTAGGTAGCACAGATACGCAGTATTTT.

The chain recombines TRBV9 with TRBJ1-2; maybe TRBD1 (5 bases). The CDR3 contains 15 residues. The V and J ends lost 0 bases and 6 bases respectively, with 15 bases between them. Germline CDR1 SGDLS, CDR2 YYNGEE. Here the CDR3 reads CASSVDLRVGHGYTF. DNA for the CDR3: TGTGCCAGCAGCGTAGACCTCAGGGTAGGTCATGGCTACACCTTC.

This chain's CDR3 is CASSQAAQVETQYF. The CDR3, as DNA: TGCGCCAGCAGCCAAGCGGCGCAGGTGGAGACCCAGTACTTC. The chain uses TRBV4-1 and TRBJ2-5; D is unclear. CDR1 MGHRA and CDR2 YSYEKL come from the germline V gene. V shed 1 base and J shed 5 bases, with 11 bases lying between them. This CDR3 spans 14 amino acids.

CDR3: CASSSGQSNYGYTF. For the CDR3, the DNA is TGTGCCAGCAGCTCTGGACAGAGTAACTATGGCTACACCTTC. The genes are TRBV9 and TRBJ1-2; tentatively, D is TRBD1 (6 bases). The CDR3 covers 14 residues. The ends were cut back, 4 bases at V and 1 base at J, with 11 bases in the middle. The germline CDR1 and CDR2 sequences are SGDLS and YYNGEE.

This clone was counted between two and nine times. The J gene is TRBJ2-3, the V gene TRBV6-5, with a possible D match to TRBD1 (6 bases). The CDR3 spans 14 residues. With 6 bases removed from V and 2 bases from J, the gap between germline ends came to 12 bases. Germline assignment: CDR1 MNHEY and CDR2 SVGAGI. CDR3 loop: CASRIGQYTDTQYF. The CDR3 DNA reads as TGTGCCAGCAGGATAGGACAGTACACAGATACGCAGTATTTT.

The CDR3 here is CASSPGLASRETQYF. In DNA form, the CDR3 reads TGTGCCAGCAGTCCCGGACTGGCCTCGAGAGAGACCCAGTACTTC. The chain employs TRBV28 and TRBJ2-5; D is possibly TRBD2 (5 bases). Trimming removed 5 bases at V and 4 bases at J, with 17 bases between. The CDR3 is made up of 15 amino acids. Germline CDR1 reads MDHEN; CDR2 reads SYDVKM. Complete variable domain (other parts from reference TRBV28 and TRBJ2-5): DVKVTQSSRYLVKRTGEKVFLECVQDMDHENMFWYRQDPGLGLRLIYFSYDVKMKEKGDIPEGYSVSREKKERFSLILESASTNQTSMYLCASSPGLASRETQYFGPGTRLLVL.